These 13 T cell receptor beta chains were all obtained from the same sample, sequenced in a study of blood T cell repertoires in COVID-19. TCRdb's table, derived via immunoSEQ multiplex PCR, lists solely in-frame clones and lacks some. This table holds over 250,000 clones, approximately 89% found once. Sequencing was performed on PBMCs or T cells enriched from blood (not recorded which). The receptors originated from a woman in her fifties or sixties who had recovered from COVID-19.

The CDR3 is CASTRPGQGGTEAFF. The CDR3 region has the DNA TGTGCCAGCACCCGTCCGGGACAGGGAGGGACTGAAGCTTTCTTT. This chain uses TRBV6-5 with TRBJ1-1; TRBD1 aligns across 9 bases. The CDR3 is 15 amino acids. The germline V gene has CDR1 MNHEY and CDR2 SVGAGI. J gave up 5 bases and V 7 bases, and 11 bases lay outside the gene matches.

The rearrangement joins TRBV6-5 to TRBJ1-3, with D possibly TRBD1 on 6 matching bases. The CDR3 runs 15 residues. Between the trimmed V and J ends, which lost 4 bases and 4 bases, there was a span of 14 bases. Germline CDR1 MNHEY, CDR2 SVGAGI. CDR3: CASSSPGDYGNTIYF. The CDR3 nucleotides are TGTGCCAGCAGTTCTCCAGGGGATTACGGAAACACCATATATTTT.

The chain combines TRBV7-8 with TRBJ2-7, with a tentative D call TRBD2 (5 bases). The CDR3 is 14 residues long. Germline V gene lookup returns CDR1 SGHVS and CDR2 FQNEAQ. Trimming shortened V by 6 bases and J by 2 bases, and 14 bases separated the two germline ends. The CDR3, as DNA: TGTGCCAGCAGGCCCTGGACTGAGCCCTACGAGCAGTACTTC. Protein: CASRPWTEPYEQYF. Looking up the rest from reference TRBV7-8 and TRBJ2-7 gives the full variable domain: GAGVSQSPRYKVAKRGQDVALRCDPISGHVSLFWYQQALGQGPEFLTYFQNEAQLDKSGLPSDRFFAERPEGSVSTLKIQRTQQEDSAVYLCASRPWTEPYEQYFGPGTRLTVT.

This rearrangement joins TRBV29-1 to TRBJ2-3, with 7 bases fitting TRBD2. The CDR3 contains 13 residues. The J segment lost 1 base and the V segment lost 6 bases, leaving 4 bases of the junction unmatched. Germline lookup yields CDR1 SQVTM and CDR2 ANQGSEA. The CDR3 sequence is CSVDAGGTDTQYF. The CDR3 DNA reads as TGCAGCGTGGATGCGGGGGGCACAGATACGCAGTATTTT.

The CDR3 here is CASSLVGKWNTEAFF. The CDR3, as DNA: TGTGCCAGCAGCTTAGTGGGCAAATGGAACACTGAAGCTTTCTTT. The genes are TRBV7-9 and TRBJ1-1; D is unclear. V was trimmed by 1 base and J by 1 base, leaving 10 bases between them. The CDR3 runs to 15 residues. The germline gives CDR1 SEHNR, CDR2 FQNEAQ (reference sequence).

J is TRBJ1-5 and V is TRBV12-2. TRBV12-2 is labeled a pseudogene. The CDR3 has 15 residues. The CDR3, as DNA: TGTGCAAGTCGCTTAGGTCGGGGGAGGGATCAGCCCCAGCATTTT. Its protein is CASRLGRGRDQPQHF.

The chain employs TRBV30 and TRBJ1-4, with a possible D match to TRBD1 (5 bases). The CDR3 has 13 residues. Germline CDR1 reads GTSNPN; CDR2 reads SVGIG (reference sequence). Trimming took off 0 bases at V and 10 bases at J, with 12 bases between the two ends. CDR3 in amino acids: CAWSVNSGGKLFF. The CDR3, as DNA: TGTGCCTGGAGTGTGAATAGCGGGGGAAAACTGTTTTTT. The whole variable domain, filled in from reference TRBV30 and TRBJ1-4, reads SQTIHQWPATLVQPVGSPLSLECTVEGTSNPNLYWYRQAAGRGLQLLFYSVGIGQISSEVPQNLSASRPQDRQFILSSKKLLLSDSGFYLCAWSVNSGGKLFFGSGTQLSVL.

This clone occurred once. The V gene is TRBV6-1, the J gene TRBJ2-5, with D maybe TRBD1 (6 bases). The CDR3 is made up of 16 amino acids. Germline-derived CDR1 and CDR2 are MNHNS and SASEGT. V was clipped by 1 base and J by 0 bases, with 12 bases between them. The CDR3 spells CASSEGRGTYQETQYF. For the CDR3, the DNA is TGTGCCAGCAGTGAAGGTAGAGGGACATACCAAGAGACCCAGTACTTC.

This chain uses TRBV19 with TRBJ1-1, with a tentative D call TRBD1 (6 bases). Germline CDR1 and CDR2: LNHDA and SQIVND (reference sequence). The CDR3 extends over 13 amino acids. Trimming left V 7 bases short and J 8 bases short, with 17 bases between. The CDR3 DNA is TGTGCCAGTACCCTAAGGGTTCAGGGGGAAGCTTTCTTT. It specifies CASTLRVQGEAFF.

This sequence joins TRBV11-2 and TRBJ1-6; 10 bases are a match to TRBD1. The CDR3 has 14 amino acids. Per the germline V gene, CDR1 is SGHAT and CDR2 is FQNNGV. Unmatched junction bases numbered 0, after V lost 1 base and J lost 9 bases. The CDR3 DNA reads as TGTGCCAGCAGCTTAGGACAGGGGGCTTCACCCCTCCACTTT. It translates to CASSLGQGASPLHF.

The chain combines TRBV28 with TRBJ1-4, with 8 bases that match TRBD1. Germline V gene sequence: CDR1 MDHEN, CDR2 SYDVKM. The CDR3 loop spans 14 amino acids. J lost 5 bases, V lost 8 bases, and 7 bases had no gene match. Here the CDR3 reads CASATGQANEKLFF. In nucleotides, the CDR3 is TGTGCCAGCGCGACGGGACAGGCAAATGAAAAACTGTTTTTT. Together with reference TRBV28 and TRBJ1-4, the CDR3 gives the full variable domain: DVKVTQSSRYLVKRTGEKVFLECVQDMDHENMFWYRQDPGLGLRLIYFSYDVKMKEKGDIPEGYSVSREKKERFSLILESASTNQTSMYLCASATGQANEKLFFGSGTQLSVL.

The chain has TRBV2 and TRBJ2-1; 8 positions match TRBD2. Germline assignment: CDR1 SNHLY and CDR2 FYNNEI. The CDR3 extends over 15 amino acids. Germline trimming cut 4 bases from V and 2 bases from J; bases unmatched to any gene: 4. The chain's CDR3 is CASSGGLAAYNEQFF. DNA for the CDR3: TGTGCCAGCAGTGGAGGACTAGCCGCCTACAATGAGCAGTTCTTC. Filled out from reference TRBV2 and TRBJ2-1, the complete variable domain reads EPEVTQTPSHQVTQMGQEVILRCVPISNHLYFYWYRQILGQKVEFLVSFYNNEISEKSEIFDDQFSVERPDGSNFTLKIRSTKLEDSAMYFCASSGGLAAYNEQFFGPGTRLTVL.

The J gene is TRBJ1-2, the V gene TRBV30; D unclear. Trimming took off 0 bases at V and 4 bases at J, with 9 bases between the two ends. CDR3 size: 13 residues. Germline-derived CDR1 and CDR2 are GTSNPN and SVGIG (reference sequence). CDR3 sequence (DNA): TGTGCCTGGAGTGTGCCGGGGAGCTATGGCTACACCTTC. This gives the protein CAWSVPGSYGYTF.